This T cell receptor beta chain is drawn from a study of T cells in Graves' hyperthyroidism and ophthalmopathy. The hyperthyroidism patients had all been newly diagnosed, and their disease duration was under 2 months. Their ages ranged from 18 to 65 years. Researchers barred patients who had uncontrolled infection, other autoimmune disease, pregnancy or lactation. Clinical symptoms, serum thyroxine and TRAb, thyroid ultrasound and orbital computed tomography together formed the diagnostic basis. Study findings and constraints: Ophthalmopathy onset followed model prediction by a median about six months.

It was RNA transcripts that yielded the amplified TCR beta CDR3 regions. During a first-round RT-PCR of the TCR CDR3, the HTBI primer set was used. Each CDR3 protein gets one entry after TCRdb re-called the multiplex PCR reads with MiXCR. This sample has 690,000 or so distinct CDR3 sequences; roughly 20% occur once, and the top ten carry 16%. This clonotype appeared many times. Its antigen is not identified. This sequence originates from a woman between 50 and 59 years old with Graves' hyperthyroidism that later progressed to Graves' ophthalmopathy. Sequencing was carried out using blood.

The CDR3 spells CSAREIRKLIPNTEAFF. Written as DNA, the CDR3 is TGCAGTGCTAGAGAGATCAGGAAACTAATACCGAACACTGAAGCTTTCTTT. The chain links TRBV20-1 to TRBJ1-1; D is uncertain. CDR3 length: 17 residues. Germline assignment: CDR1 DFQATT and CDR2 SNEGSKA (reference sequence). V gave up 0 bases and J gave up 1 base, with 18 bases separating them.